One sample yielded the 2 T cell receptor beta chains listed below, sequenced in a study of blood T cell repertoires in COVID-19. Only in-frame clones appear in the TCRdb table, and some are missing; sequencing was by immunoSEQ multiplex PCR. This sample has about 70,000 clones, with roughly 80% found just once. The material sequenced was peripheral blood. These receptors all come from a human donor in a cohort sampled during active COVID-19.

The sample holds one count of this clone. The chain employs TRBV29-1 and TRBJ2-2, with 7 bases fitting TRBD2. Germline V gene data show CDR1 as SQVTM and CDR2 as ANQGSEA. J was trimmed by 4 bases and V by 2 bases; bases with no gene match: 4. The CDR3 loop spans 14 amino acids. The CDR3, as DNA: TGCAGCGTTGAATGGGGGGGTGTCACCGGGGAGCTGTTTTTT. Its translation is CSVEWGGVTGELFF.

The chain combines TRBV7-9 with TRBJ2-7, with D possibly matching TRBD2 (5 bases). There are 11 residues in the CDR3. CDR1 and CDR2 from the germline V gene are SEHNR and FQNEAQ (reference sequence). Trimming cost V 5 bases and J 3 bases, with 5 bases left between them. CDR3 sequence reads: CASSRGYEQYF. CDR3 bases: TGTGCCAGCAGCCGGGGCTACGAGCAGTACTTC.